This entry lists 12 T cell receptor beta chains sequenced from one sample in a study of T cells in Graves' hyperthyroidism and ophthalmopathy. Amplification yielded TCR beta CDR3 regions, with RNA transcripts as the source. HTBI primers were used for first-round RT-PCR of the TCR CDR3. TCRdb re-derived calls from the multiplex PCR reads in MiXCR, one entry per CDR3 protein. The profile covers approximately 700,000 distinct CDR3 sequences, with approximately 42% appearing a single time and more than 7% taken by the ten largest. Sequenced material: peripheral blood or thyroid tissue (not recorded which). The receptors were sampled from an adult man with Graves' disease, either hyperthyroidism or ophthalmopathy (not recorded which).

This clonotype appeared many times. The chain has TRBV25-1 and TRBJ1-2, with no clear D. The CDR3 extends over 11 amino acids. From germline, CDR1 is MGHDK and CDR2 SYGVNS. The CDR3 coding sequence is TGTGCAGCGGGGACTAACTATGGCTACACCTTC. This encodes CAAGTNYGYTF.

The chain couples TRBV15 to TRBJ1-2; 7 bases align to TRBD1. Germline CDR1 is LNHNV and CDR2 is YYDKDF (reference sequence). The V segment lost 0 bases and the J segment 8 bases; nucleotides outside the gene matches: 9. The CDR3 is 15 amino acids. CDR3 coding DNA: TGTGCCACCAGCAGAGATAGTTCAGGGGGAGACGGCTACACCTTC. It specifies CATSRDSSGGDGYTF.

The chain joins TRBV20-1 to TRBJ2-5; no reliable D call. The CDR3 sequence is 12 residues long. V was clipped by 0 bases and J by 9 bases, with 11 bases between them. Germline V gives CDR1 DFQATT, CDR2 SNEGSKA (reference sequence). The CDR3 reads CSARDSDRAQYF. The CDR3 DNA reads TGCAGTGCTAGAGATTCGGATAGGGCCCAGTACTTC.

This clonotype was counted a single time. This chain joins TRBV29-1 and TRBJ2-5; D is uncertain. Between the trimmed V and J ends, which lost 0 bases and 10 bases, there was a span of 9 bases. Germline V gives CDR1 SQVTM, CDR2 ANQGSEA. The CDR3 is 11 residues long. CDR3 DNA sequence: TGCAGCGTTGAAGATGGGCAGATCCAGTACTTC. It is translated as CSVEDGQIQYF.

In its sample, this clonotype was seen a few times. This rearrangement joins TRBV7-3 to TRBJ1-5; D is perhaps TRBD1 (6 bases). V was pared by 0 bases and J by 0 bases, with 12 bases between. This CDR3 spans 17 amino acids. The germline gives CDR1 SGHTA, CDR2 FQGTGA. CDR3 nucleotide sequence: TGTGCCAGCAGCTTAACGACAGGCCTCCTTAGCAATCAGCCCCAGCATTTT. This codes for CASSLTTGLLSNQPQHF.

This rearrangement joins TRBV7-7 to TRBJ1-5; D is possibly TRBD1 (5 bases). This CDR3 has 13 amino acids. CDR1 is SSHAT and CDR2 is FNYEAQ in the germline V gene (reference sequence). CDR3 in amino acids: CVAWWGVNQPQHF. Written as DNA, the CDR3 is TGTGTTGCGTGGTGGGGGGTTAATCAGCCCCAGCATTTT. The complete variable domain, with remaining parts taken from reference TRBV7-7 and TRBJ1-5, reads GAGVSQSPRYKVTKRGQDVTLRCDPISSHATLYWYQQALGQGPEFLTYFNYEAQPDKSGLPSDRFSAERPEGSISTLTIQRTEQRDSAMYRCVAWWGVNQPQHFGDGTRLSIL.

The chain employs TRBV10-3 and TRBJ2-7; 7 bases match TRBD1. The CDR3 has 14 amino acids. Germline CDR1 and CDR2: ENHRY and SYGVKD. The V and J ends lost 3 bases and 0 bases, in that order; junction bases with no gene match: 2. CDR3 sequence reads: CAISDQGDSYEQYF. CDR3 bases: TGTGCCATCAGTGACCAGGGGGACTCCTACGAGCAGTACTTC.

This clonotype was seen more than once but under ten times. This CDR3 is CASSVRDIYEQYF. For the CDR3, the DNA is TGTGCCAGCAGTGTCCGGGACATCTACGAGCAGTACTTC. This chain joins TRBV2 and TRBJ2-7, with D tentatively TRBD1 (6 bases). The germline CDR1 and CDR2 sequences are SNHLY and FYNNEI. V gave up 4 bases and J gave up 3 bases, with 10 bases separating them. The CDR3 has 13 amino acids.

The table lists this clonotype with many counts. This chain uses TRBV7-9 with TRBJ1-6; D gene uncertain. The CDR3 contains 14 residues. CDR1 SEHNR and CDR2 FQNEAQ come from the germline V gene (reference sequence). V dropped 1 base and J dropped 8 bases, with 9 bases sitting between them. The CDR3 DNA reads TGTGCCAGCAGCTTAGAGTTCTCGTATTCACCCCTCCACTTT. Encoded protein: CASSLEFSYSPLHF. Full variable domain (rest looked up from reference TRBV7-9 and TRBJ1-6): DTGVSQNPRHKITKRGQNVTFRCDPISEHNRLYWYRQTLGQGPEFLTYFQNEAQLEKSRLLSDRFSAERPKGSFSTLEIQRTEQGDSAMYLCASSLEFSYSPLHFGNGTRLTVT.

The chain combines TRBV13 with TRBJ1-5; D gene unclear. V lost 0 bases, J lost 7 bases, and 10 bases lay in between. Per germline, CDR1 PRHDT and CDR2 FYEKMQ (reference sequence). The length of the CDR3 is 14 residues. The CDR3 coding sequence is TGTGCCAGCAGCTTAGGTAGGTTAGGGCAGCCCCAGCATTTT. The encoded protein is CASSLGRLGQPQHF.

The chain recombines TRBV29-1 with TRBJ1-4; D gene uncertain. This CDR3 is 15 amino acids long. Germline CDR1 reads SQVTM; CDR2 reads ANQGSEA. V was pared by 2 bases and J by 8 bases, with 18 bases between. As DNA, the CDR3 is TGCAGCGTTGAATCCGGGTTGGAGGGTCTGGAAAAACTGTTTTTT. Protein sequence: CSVESGLEGLEKLFF. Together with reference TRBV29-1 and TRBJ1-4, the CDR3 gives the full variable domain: SAVISQKPSRDICQRGTSLTIQCQVDSQVTMMFWYRQQPGQSLTLIATANQGSEATYESGFVIDKFPISRPNLTFSTLTVSNMSPEDSSIYLCSVESGLEGLEKLFFGSGTQLSVL.

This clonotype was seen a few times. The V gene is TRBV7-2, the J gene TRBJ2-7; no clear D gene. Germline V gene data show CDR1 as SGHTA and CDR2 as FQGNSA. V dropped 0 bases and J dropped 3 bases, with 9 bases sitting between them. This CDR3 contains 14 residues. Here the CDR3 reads CASSLAQNSYEQYF. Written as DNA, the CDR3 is TGTGCCAGCAGCTTAGCCCAGAATAGCTACGAGCAGTACTTC.